This note documents a single T cell receptor beta chain sequence. This record comes from a study of T cell changes during pregnancy in multiple sclerosis. Produced via immunoSEQ multiplex PCR; TCRdb's table is partial and in-frame only. The sample shows some 140,000 clones, 90% to 98% of them seen only once. Trimming took 5 bases from V and 1 from J; bases not matched to a gene: 9. The germline CDR1 and CDR2 sequences are SGHVS and FNYEAQ. The CDR3 is made up of 16 amino acids. This clonotype was sampled from a female donor with multiple sclerosis, enrolled in a pregnancy study. The specimen comprised peripheral blood, sampled after pregnancy. The gene calls are TRBV7-6 and TRBJ2-7; 9 nucleotides match TRBD2. The CDR3 DNA sequence: TGTGCCAGCAGCCGGGCAGCGGCGGGAGGGTCCTACGAGCAGTACTTC. This sequence encodes CASSRAAAGGSYEQYF.